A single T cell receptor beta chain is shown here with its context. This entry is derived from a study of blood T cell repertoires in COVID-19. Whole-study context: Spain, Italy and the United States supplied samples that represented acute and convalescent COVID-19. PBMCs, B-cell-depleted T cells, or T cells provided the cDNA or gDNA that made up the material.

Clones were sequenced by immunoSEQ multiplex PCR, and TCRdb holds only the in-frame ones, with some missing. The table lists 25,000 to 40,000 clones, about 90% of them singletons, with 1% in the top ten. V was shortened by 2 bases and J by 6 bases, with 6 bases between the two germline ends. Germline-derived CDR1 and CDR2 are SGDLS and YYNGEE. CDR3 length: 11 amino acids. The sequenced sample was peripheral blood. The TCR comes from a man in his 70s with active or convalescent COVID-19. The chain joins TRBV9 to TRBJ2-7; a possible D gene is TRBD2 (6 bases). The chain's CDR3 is CASSVGGEQYF. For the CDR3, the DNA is TGTGCCAGCAGCGTGGGAGGCGAGCAGTACTTC. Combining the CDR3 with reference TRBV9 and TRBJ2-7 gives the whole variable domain DSGVTQTPKHLITATGQRVTLRCSPRSGDLSVYWYQQSLDQGLQFLIQYYNGEERAKGNILERFSAQQFPDLHSELNLSSLELGDSALYFCASSVGGEQYFGPGTRLTVT.